This T cell receptor (beta chain) was obtained from a study of shared clonotypes between healthy human individuals. Measured with immunoSEQ multiplex PCR; TCRdb has only the in-frame clones, and not every one. The sample yields roughly 2.4 million clones, approximately 95% seen once. The CDR3 totals 14 residues. Germline V lookup: CDR1 SGHTA, CDR2 FQGTGA. V was shortened by 0 bases and J by 1 base, with 5 bases between the two germline ends. Comments on this clone: The sample contains more than one DNA sequence encoding this CDR3.

The sample taken for sequencing was naive CD4+ T cells sorted from blood. This sample's subset: CD45RA+ positively selected. This TCR was sampled from a man younger than 35 in good health. The J gene is TRBJ2-3, the V gene TRBV7-3; perhaps D is TRBD1 or TRBD2 (5 bases each). The chain's CDR3 is CASSLTGGTDTQYF. CDR3 coding DNA: TGTGCCAGCAGCTTAACGGGGGGCACAGATACGCAGTATTTT.